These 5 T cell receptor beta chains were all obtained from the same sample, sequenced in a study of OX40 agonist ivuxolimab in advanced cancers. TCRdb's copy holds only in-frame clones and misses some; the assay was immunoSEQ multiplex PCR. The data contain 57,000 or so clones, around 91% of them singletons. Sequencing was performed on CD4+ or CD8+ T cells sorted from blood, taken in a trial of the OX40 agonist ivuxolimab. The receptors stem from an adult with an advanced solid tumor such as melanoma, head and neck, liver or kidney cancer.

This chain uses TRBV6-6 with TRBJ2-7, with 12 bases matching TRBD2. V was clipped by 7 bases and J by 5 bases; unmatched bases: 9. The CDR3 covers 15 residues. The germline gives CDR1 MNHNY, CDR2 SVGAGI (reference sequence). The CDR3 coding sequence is TGTGCCAGCACCGTTCTAGCGGGAGGGCCCCACGAGCAGTACTTC. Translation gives CASTVLAGGPHEQYF.

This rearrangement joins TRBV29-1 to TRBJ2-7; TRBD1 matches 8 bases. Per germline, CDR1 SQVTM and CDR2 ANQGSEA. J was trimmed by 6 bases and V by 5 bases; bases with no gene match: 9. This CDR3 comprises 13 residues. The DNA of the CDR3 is TGCAGCGTTAGCGCCGGGACAGGCGGCGAGCAGTACTTC. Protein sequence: CSVSAGTGGEQYF.

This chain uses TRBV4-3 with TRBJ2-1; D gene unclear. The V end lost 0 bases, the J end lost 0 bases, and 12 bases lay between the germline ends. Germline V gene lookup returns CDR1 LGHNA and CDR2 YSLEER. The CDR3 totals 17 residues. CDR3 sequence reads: CASSQDQPTSSYNEQFF. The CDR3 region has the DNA TGCGCCAGCAGCCAAGATCAACCTACGAGCTCCTACAATGAGCAGTTCTTC.

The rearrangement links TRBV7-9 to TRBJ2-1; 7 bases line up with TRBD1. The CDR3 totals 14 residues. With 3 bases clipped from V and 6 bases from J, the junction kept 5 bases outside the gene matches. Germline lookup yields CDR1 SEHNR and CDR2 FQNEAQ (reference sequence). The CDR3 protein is CASSFTGDPNEQFF. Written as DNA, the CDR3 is TGTGCCAGCAGCTTCACAGGGGATCCCAATGAGCAGTTCTTC.

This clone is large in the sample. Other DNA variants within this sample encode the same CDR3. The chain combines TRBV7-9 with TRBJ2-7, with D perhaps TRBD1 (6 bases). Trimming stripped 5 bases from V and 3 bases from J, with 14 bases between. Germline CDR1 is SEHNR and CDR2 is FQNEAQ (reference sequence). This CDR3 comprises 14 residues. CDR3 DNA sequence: TGTGCCAGCAGCCCCCCGACAGGAAGCTACGAGCAGTACTTC. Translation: CASSPPTGSYEQYF.